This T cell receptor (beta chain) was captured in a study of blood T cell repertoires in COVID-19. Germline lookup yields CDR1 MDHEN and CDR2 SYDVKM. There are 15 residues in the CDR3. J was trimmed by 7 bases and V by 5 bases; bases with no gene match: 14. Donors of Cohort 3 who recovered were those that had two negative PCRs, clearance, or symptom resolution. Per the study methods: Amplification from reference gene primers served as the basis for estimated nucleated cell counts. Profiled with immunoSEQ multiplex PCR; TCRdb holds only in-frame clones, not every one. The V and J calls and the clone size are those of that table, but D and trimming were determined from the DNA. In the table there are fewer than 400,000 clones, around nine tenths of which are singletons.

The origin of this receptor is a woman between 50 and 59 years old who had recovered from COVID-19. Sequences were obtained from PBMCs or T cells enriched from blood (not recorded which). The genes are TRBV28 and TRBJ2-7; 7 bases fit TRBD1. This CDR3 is CASSTRDRHLGEQYF. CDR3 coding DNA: TGTGCCAGCAGTACTAGGGACAGACACCTGGGGGAGCAGTACTTC.